The clone carrying this TCR beta chain was seen only a few times. Its target is not known. This CDR3 has 13 residues. Germline values: CDR1 ENHRY, CDR2 SYGVKD. Trimming cost V 0 bases and J 10 bases, with 12 bases left between them. This specimen belongs to a study of vaccination effects on CD4 cells after COVID-19. TCRdb's table, derived via immunoSEQ multiplex PCR, lists solely in-frame clones and lacks some. Of 20,000 or so clones detected, 76% appear once; the ten largest clones hold around a tenth. Expansion with viral peptide pools was applied to antigen-specific CD4+ T cells by the ViraFEST assay prior to sequencing. The culture ran for approximately 11 days before CD4+ T cells were isolated. Participants were vaccinated with two doses of either the BNT162b2 or mRNA-1273 vaccine.

The rearrangement uses TRBV10-3 and TRBJ1-1; D is undetermined. This TCR was recovered from a human donor who received a COVID-19 vaccine. The starting material was CD4+ T cells from PBMCs cultured with HCoV-229E spike peptides, obtained after COVID-19 vaccination. The CDR3 protein is CAISESDFIGAFF. In DNA form, the CDR3 reads TGTGCCATCAGTGAGTCGGACTTTATCGGAGCTTTCTTT.